These 14 T cell receptor beta chains came from one sample sequenced in a study of T cells after yellow fever vaccination (dated by TCRdb to the late 2010s). Libraries were constructed by 5' RACE. Reads for this sample came from an Illumina NovaSeq 6000. Through fastp at Q25 and MiXCR, TCRdb rebuilt clones from the public reads, retaining in-frame beta chains. A single entry per CDR3 protein holds the most common genes and DNA from its merged rows. The sample records fewer than 100,000 distinct CDR3 sequences, under 6.5% of which are singletons. The ten largest clones add up to about two fifths of the sample. The treatment or condition label, read with the paper, signifies: live attenuated yellow fever vaccine strain. This sample comprised CD8+ T cells sorted from PBMCs, obtained 10 days after the yellow fever booster vaccination. These receptors originate from a man aged 18 to 35 who received the YFV17D yellow fever vaccine.

A few counts support this clonotype. The chain employs TRBV20-1 and TRBJ2-7; D is undetermined. Germline CDR1 DFQATT, CDR2 SNEGSKA (reference sequence). The length of the CDR3 is 15 residues. V was cut by 0 bases and J by 0 bases, with 12 bases left in between. This CDR3 reads CSARDHGHSSYEQYV. CDR3 coding DNA: TGCAGTGCTAGAGATCACGGGCACAGCTCCTACGAGCAGTACGTC.

This clonotype appeared a few times. CDR3: CASSYGHSGNTIYF. The CDR3 DNA sequence: TGTGCCAGCAGTTACGGGCACTCTGGAAACACCATATATTTT. V is TRBV6-5 and J is TRBJ1-3, with no clear D. Germline loops: CDR1 MNHEY, CDR2 SVGAGI. The CDR3 totals 14 residues. V was trimmed by 2 bases and J by 0 bases, leaving 5 bases between them.

The V call is TRBV3-1, the J call TRBJ2-5; D gene unclear. Between the trimmed V and J ends, which lost 1 base and 5 bases, there was a span of 8 bases. Germline V gene sequence: CDR1 LGHDT, CDR2 YNNKEL (reference sequence). The CDR3 covers 13 residues. The CDR3 nucleotides read TGTGCCAGCAGCCAAGCTGACGGGGAGACCCAGTACTTC. This gives the protein CASSQADGETQYF.

This clonotype showed up just a few times. V usage is TRBV7-9 and J usage is TRBJ2-5; 8 nucleotides line up with TRBD1. This CDR3 comprises 15 residues. Germline CDR1 reads SEHNR; CDR2 reads FQNEAQ (reference sequence). The ends lost 3 bases at V and 2 bases at J; junction bases unmatched: 5. The CDR3 sequence: CASSFERQGQETQYF. CDR3 coding DNA: TGTGCCAGCAGCTTCGAGCGACAGGGGCAAGAGACCCAGTACTTC.

This clonotype was seen only a few times. This chain uses TRBV6-6 with TRBJ2-7; D is unresolved. The CDR3 is 15 amino acids. The V end was cut by 4 bases, the J end by 4 bases, with 17 bases between. Germline V gene lookup returns CDR1 MNHNY and CDR2 SVGAGI (reference sequence). CDR3 in DNA: TGTGCCAGCAGTTTAGGGCAACCTACCGCTTACGAGCAGTACTTC. Encoded protein: CASSLGQPTAYEQYF.

The rearrangement uses TRBV5-1 and TRBJ2-5; 8 bases match TRBD1. This CDR3 region has 15 residues. Trimming removed 4 bases from V and 0 bases from J; junction bases left unmatched: 5. Germline CDR1 SGHRS, CDR2 YFSETQ. The CDR3 DNA follows: TGCGCCAGCAGCCCAAGGGACAGGAACCAAGAGACCCAGTACTTC. As protein: CASSPRDRNQETQYF.

The chain joins TRBV10-1 to TRBJ2-7, with D possibly TRBD1 on 6 matching bases. Germline CDR1 WNHNN, CDR2 SYGVQD (reference sequence). Trimming removed 6 bases at V and 3 bases at J, with 12 bases between. The CDR3 loop spans 13 amino acids. The CDR3 nucleotides read TGCGCCAGCAGCCAGGGGATTGACTACGAGCAGTACTTC. Its protein is CASSQGIDYEQYF.

This clonotype was recorded many times. The chain links TRBV20-1 to TRBJ2-7, with D possibly TRBD1 on 6 matching bases. V was shortened by 0 bases and J by 4 bases, with 13 bases between the two germline ends. This CDR3 is built from 14 residues. Per the germline V gene, CDR1 is DFQATT and CDR2 is SNEGSKA (reference sequence). This CDR3 is CSARDPPQGYEQYF. CDR3 DNA sequence: TGCAGTGCTAGAGACCCGCCCCAGGGGTACGAGCAGTACTTC.

This clonotype was detected many times. This chain uses TRBV7-6 with TRBJ2-7; D tentatively reads TRBD1 or TRBD2 (5 bases each). Looked up from germline, CDR1 is SGHVS and CDR2 is FNYEAQ. The CDR3 has 16 residues. The V end was cut by 6 bases, the J end by 0 bases, with 18 bases between. The CDR3 region has the DNA TGTGCCAGCAGTGTTGGGGGTAGGGTCAGCTCCTACGAGCAGTACTTC. Translation gives CASSVGGRVSSYEQYF.

The chain is built from TRBV12-3 or TRBV12-4 and TRBJ1-4, with a tentative D call TRBD1 (5 bases). The CDR3 spans 14 residues. V shed 7 bases and J shed 8 bases, with 17 bases lying between them. CDR3 protein: CASTTAGETEKLFF. CDR3 sequence (DNA): TGTGCCAGCACCACGGCGGGGGAAACCGAAAAACTGTTTTTT.

Ten or more counts support this clonotype. This sequence joins TRBV7-9 and TRBJ2-5; D might be TRBD2 (5 bases). V gave up 5 bases and J gave up 7 bases, with 23 bases separating them. The CDR3 loop spans 16 amino acids. In germline, CDR1 is SEHNR, CDR2 FQNEAQ (reference sequence). The DNA of the CDR3 is TGTGCCAGCAGCCCATCTGGACTGTACCTCCGGGGGACCCAGTACTTC. Amino acid sequence: CASSPSGLYLRGTQYF.

In its sample, this clonotype was seen a few times. The CDR3 DNA reads TGTGCCAGCAGCTTAGCGCCAGGGACAGGTTACGAGCAGTACTTC. Its protein product is CASSLAPGTGYEQYF. V and J are TRBV7-2 and TRBJ2-7; 8 bases match TRBD1. The germline gives CDR1 SGHTA, CDR2 FQGNSA. The CDR3 runs to 15 residues. With V trimmed by 0 bases and J by 4 bases, 5 bases remained unmatched.

This clonotype has a handful of counts. J is TRBJ2-2 and V is TRBV29-1, with a tentative D call TRBD1 (5 bases). Germline V gene sequence: CDR1 SQVTM, CDR2 ANQGSEA. The CDR3 has 14 amino acids. Trimming stripped 4 bases from V and 1 base from J, with 10 bases between. The CDR3 loop reads CSVARQGNTGELFF. CDR3 nucleotides: TGCAGCGTTGCGCGGCAGGGGAACACCGGGGAGCTGTTTTTT.

This sequence joins TRBV12-3 or TRBV12-4 and TRBJ2-7; TRBD1 agrees at 9 bases. The CDR3 has 15 residues. V dropped 6 bases and J dropped 4; count of bases not matched to a gene: 10. CDR3 coding DNA: TGTGCCAGCAGACCAACCGGGACAGGGAGTTACGAGCAGTACTTC. It translates to CASRPTGTGSYEQYF.